Shown below are 22 T cell receptor beta chains from a single sample sequenced in a study of response to subunit inactivated influenza vaccine. Each CDR3 protein is one row after TCRdb ran MiXCR on the RT-PCR reads. The data hold roughly 570,000 distinct CDR3 sequences, with 13% observed a single time. This material consisted of PBMCs from blood, taken 40 to 50 days after vaccination. The receptors shown here come from a man aged 50 to 59 who received an inactivated influenza vaccine.

J is TRBJ2-7 and V is TRBV7-2; 15 nucleotides match TRBD2. J was trimmed by 10 bases and V by 4 bases; bases with no gene match: 2. Per the germline V gene, CDR1 is SGHTA and CDR2 is FQGNSA. The CDR3 has 13 residues. The CDR3 nucleotides read TGTGCCAGCAGCTCGGGACTAGCGGGGGGCCAGTACTTC. Encoded protein: CASSSGLAGGQYF.

The chain has TRBV10-3 and TRBJ2-3; 8 bases line up with TRBD2. The CDR3 contains 16 residues. From germline, CDR1 is ENHRY and CDR2 SYGVKD. Trimming removed 3 bases from V and 2 bases from J; junction bases left unmatched: 7. The CDR3 region has the DNA TGTGCCATCAGTGATTTCCCGGGGGGGTCCACAGATACGCAGTATTTT. This sequence encodes CAISDFPGGSTDTQYF.

This clonotype was seen ten or more times. The chain uses TRBV5-1 and TRBJ2-7; D is perhaps TRBD2 (6 bases). Trimming took 2 bases from V and 0 from J, leaving 12 bases between them. Germline CDR1 and CDR2: SGHRS and YFSETQ. This CDR3 is 15 amino acids long. The CDR3 coding sequence is TGCGCCAGCAGCTTAACCGGGACTCCCTCCTACGAGCAGTACTTC. It encodes CASSLTGTPSYEQYF.

In this sample, this clonotype turned up a few times. The rearrangement links TRBV6-5 to TRBJ2-7, with TRBD1 identical over 9 bases. This CDR3 contains 15 residues. V lost 4 bases to trimming and J lost 2 bases; unmatched junction nucleotides: 6. The germline V gene encodes CDR1 MNHEY and CDR2 SVGAGI. The CDR3 spells CASSSPRQGAYEQYF. The CDR3 bases are TGTGCCAGCAGTTCCCCCCGACAGGGGGCCTACGAGCAGTACTTC.

The chain has TRBV4-3 and TRBJ2-1; TRBD2 is a possible D gene (6 bases). V was cut by 0 bases and J by 3 bases, with 9 bases left in between. This CDR3 is built from 15 residues. Per germline, CDR1 LGHNA and CDR2 YSLEER. The CDR3 protein is CASSQDGGNYNEQFF. CDR3 bases: TGCGCCAGCAGCCAAGATGGAGGGAACTACAATGAGCAGTTCTTC.

The rearrangement links TRBV20-1 to TRBJ1-5, with TRBD1 identical over 7 bases. Germline values: CDR1 DFQATT, CDR2 SNEGSKA (reference sequence). Trimming at V came to 2 bases and at J to 0 bases, leaving 13 bases not matched to a gene. The CDR3 runs 18 residues. CDR3 region: CSARPTGAGGYSNQPQHF. The CDR3, as DNA: TGCAGTGCTAGACCAACAGGGGCCGGAGGGTATAGCAATCAGCCCCAGCATTTT.

This chain joins TRBV2 and TRBJ2-4; D might be TRBD1 (6 bases). Germline V CDR1 and CDR2: SNHLY, FYNNEI. Trimming removed 8 bases from V and 5 bases from J, with 10 bases in between. This CDR3 has 12 amino acids. The CDR3 is CASAGDENIQYF. The DNA of the CDR3 is TGTGCCAGCGCAGGGGACGAAAACATTCAGTACTTC.

This clonotype showed up just a few times. The J gene is TRBJ2-2, the V gene TRBV5-1; D is unresolved. Germline V gives CDR1 SGHRS, CDR2 YFSETQ. This CDR3 region has 15 residues. Trimming shortened V by 1 base and J by 7 bases, and 14 bases separated the two germline ends. CDR3 DNA: TGCGCCAGCAGCTTGATAATGGACGGGCTCGGGGAGCTGTTTTTT. Protein: CASSLIMDGLGELFF.

This clonotype was recorded at least ten times. This chain uses TRBV12-3 or TRBV12-4 with TRBJ2-5, with D perhaps assigned TRBD1 or TRBD2 (5 bases each). The CDR3 is 13 residues long. V lost 6 bases and J 7 bases, leaving 15 bases between the germline ends. Here the CDR3 DNA reads TGTGCCAGCAGCGGAGGACAACCCGGGACCCAGTACTTC. As protein: CASSGGQPGTQYF.

This clonotype showed up just a few times. The genes are TRBV4-3 and TRBJ2-2; either TRBD1 or TRBD2 may fit D (6 bases each). This CDR3 contains 16 residues. V lost 2 bases and J 8 bases, leaving 18 bases between the germline ends. Germline V lookup: CDR1 LGHNA, CDR2 YSLEER. CDR3 in amino acids: CASSQFMTGAGGELFF. CDR3 sequence (DNA): TGCGCCAGCAGCCAATTCATGACGGGGGCGGGTGGGGAGCTGTTTTTT.

CDR3 sequence (DNA): TGTGCCAGCACTGGACTAGCGGGGGCGGGGAACATTCAGTACTTC. This gives the protein CASTGLAGAGNIQYF. The chain is built from TRBV12-3 or TRBV12-4 and TRBJ2-4; 13 bases are a match to TRBD2. J was trimmed by 7 bases and V by 7 bases; bases with no gene match: 7. The length of the CDR3 is 15 residues.

This sequence joins TRBV5-1 and TRBJ2-3, with 7 bases fitting TRBD1. J gave up 5 bases and V 4 bases, and 7 bases lay outside the gene matches. CDR1 and CDR2 (germline): SGHRS, YFSETQ. The CDR3 contains 14 residues. The CDR3 protein is CASSQGQEIDTQYF. The CDR3 DNA reads as TGCGCCAGCAGCCAAGGACAGGAGATAGATACGCAGTATTTT.

This clonotype turned up a few times. The chain carries TRBV11-1 and TRBJ1-1, with D perhaps TRBD1 (6 bases). V lost 5 bases, J lost 3 bases, and 28 bases lay in between. The CDR3 extends over 19 amino acids. Per germline, CDR1 SGHAT and CDR2 FQDESV (reference sequence). This CDR3 is CASSQTYFPQGGGDTEAFF. CDR3 nucleotides: TGTGCCAGCAGCCAGACCTACTTCCCACAGGGAGGTGGTGACACTGAAGCTTTCTTT.

In its sample, this clonotype was seen many times. DNA for the CDR3: TGCAGCGTAACACCCGGACAGGGGGCGCCTCGCTATGGCTACACCTTC. Translating gives CSVTPGQGAPRYGYTF. The chain links TRBV29-1 to TRBJ1-2; 11 nucleotides agree with TRBD1. The germline gives CDR1 SQVTM, CDR2 ANQGSEA. The CDR3 covers 16 residues. Trimming took 6 bases from V and 4 from J; bases not matched to a gene: 13.

The chain has TRBV29-1 and TRBJ2-5; no firm D call. Deletions cut 0 bases from V and 1 base from J, with 27 bases between. The germline V gene encodes CDR1 SQVTM and CDR2 ANQGSEA. The CDR3 covers 20 residues. The CDR3 sequence: CSVEDRIRSARHPIQETQYF. CDR3 nucleotides: TGCAGCGTTGAAGATCGGATACGGTCAGCCAGGCACCCCATCCAAGAGACCCAGTACTTC.

This clonotype was counted ten times or more. Here the CDR3 reads CASSTAGTGGKRYTF. In DNA, the CDR3 is TGTGCCAGCAGTACAGCCGGGACAGGGGGTAAACGCTACACCTTC. The V call is TRBV12-3 or TRBV12-4, the J call TRBJ1-2, with TRBD1 matching 11 bases. CDR3 length: 15 residues. V trimming: 5 bases; J trimming: 9 bases; junction bases outside the gene matches: 11.

The J gene is TRBJ2-7, the V gene TRBV27; 10 bases align to TRBD2. The junction had 11 bases not matched to a gene; V was cut back by 4 bases and J by 8 bases. This CDR3 contains 15 residues. CDR1 is MNHEY and CDR2 is SMNVEV in the germline V gene (reference sequence). The CDR3 DNA sequence: TGTGCCAGCAGTTCAGCCGGGACTAGCGTTATACAGCAGTACTTC. It encodes CASSSAGTSVIQQYF.

This clonotype was picked up a small number of times. The chain joins TRBV6-6 to TRBJ2-1; D might be TRBD1 or TRBD2, each matching 5 bases. The CDR3 is 13 residues long. V lost 6 bases and J lost 6, with 12 bases in between. The germline V gene has CDR1 MNHNY and CDR2 SVGAGI (reference sequence). As DNA, the CDR3 is TGTGCCAGCAGACCCGGGACCGGCAATGAGCAGTTCTTC. Translation: CASRPGTGNEQFF.

The V and J genes are TRBV29-1 and TRBJ1-1; 7 bases agree with TRBD1. The CDR3 runs to 11 residues. The J segment lost 5 bases and the V segment lost 4 bases, leaving 1 base of the junction unmatched. Germline lookup yields CDR1 SQVTM and CDR2 ANQGSEA. As DNA, the CDR3 is TGCAGCGTTGGACAGGGAACTGAAGCTTTCTTT. Its translation: CSVGQGTEAFF.

This chain connects TRBV6-6 to TRBJ2-5; the D gene is possibly TRBD1 (6 bases). V lost 2 bases to trimming and J lost 4 bases, with 8 bases between them. Germline-derived CDR1 and CDR2 are MNHNY and SVGAGI (reference sequence). The CDR3 is 13 residues long. The CDR3, as DNA: TGTGCCAGCAGTTACGGGACACTAGAGACCCAGTACTTC. It codes for CASSYGTLETQYF.

The J gene is TRBJ2-6, the V gene TRBV4-1, with TRBD2 as a possible D gene (6 bases). Germline assignment: CDR1 MGHRA and CDR2 YSYEKL. V lost 3 bases and J lost 0, with 15 bases in between. There are 18 residues in the CDR3. For the CDR3, the DNA is TGCGCCAGCAGCCAGGCCGGGGGACTGACCTCTGGGGCCAACGTCCTGACTTTC. This encodes CASSQAGGLTSGANVLTF.

This clonotype has a handful of counts. The chain joins TRBV3-1 to TRBJ1-1; no reliable D call. Germline V gene sequence: CDR1 LGHDT, CDR2 YNNKEL (reference sequence). The CDR3 is 14 amino acids. Trimming pared 0 bases from V and 4 bases from J, leaving 9 bases between. Here the CDR3 reads CASSQDAGFTEAFF. The DNA of the CDR3 is TGTGCCAGCAGCCAAGATGCCGGGTTCACTGAAGCTTTCTTT.